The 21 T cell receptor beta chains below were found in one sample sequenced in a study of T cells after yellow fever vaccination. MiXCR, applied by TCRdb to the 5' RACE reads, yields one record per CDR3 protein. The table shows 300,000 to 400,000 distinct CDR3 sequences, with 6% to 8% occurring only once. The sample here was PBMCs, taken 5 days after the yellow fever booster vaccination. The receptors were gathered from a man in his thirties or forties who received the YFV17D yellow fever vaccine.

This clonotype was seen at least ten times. CDR3 nucleotide sequence: TGTGCCATCAGCGACAGGGGGCTCGGGTCCTACAATGAGCAGTTCTTC. The encoded protein is CAISDRGLGSYNEQFF. The chain employs TRBV10-3 and TRBJ2-1; 10 nucleotides align to TRBD1. The CDR3 covers 16 residues. Per the germline V gene, CDR1 is ENHRY and CDR2 is SYGVKD. J was trimmed by 1 base and V by 6 bases; bases with no gene match: 6.

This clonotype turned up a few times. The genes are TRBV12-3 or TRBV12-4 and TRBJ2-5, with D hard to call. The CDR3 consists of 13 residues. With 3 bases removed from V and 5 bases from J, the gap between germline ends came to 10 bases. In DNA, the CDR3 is TGTGCCAGCAGTTTCTTGGGTGAGGAGACCCAGTACTTC. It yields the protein CASSFLGEETQYF.

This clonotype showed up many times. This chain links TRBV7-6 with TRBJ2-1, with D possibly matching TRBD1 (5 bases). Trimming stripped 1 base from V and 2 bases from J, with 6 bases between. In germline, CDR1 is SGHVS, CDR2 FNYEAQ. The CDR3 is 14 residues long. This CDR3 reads CASSLEGAYNEQFF. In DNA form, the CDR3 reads TGTGCCAGCAGCTTAGAAGGGGCCTACAATGAGCAGTTCTTC.

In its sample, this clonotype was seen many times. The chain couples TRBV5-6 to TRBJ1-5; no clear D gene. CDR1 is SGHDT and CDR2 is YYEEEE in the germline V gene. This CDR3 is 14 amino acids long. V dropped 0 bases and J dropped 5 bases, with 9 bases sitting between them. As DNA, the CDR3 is TGTGCCAGCAGCTTGGGGGTTCGGGATCAGCCCCAGCATTTT. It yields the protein CASSLGVRDQPQHF. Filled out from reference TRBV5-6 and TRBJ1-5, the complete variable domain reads DAGVTQSPTHLIKTRGQQVTLRCSPKSGHDTVSWYQQALGQGPQFIFQYYEEEERQRGNFPDRFSGHQFPNYSSELNVNALLLGDSALYLCASSLGVRDQPQHFGDGTRLSIL.

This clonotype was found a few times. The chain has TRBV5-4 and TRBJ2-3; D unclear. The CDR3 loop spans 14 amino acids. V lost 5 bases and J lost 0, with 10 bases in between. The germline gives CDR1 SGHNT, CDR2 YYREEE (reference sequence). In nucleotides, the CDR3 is TGTGCCAGCAGGCCGGCCTCTAGCACAGATACGCAGTATTTT. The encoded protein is CASRPASSTDTQYF.

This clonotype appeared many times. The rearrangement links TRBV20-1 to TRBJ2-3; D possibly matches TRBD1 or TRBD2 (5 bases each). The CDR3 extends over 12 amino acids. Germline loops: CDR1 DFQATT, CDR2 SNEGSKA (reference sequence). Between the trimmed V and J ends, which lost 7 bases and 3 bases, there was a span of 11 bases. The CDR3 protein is CSVWGTTDTQYF. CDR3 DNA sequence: TGCAGTGTTTGGGGGACGACAGATACGCAGTATTTT.

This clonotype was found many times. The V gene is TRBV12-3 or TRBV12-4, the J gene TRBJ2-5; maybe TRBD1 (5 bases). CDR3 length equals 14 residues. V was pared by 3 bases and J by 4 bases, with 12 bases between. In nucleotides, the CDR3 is TGTGCCAGCAGTTTTTCCGGACATAGAGAGACCCAGTACTTC. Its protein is CASSFSGHRETQYF.

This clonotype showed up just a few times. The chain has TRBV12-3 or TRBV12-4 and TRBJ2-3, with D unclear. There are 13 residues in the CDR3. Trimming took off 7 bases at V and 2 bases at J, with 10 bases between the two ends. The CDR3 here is CASTQRNTDTQYF. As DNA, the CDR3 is TGTGCCAGCACCCAAAGGAACACAGATACGCAGTATTTT.

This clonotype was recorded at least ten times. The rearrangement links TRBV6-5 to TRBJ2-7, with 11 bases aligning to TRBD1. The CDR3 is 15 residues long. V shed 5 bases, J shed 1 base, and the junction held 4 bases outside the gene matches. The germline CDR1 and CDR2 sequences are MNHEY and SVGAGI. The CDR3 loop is CASSRDRGGSYEQYF. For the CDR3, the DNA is TGTGCCAGCAGTCGGGACAGGGGGGGATCCTACGAGCAGTACTTC.

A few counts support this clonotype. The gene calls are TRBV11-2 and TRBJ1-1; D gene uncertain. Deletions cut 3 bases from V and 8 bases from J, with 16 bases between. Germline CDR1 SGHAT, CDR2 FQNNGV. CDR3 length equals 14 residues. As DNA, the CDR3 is TGTGCCAGCAGCTTCCCCTCCGCGAGGGCAGAAGCTTTCTTT. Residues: CASSFPSARAEAFF.

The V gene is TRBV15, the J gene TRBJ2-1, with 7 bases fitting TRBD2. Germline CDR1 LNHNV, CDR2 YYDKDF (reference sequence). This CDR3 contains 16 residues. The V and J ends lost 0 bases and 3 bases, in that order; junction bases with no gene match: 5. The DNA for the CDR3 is TGTGCCACCAGCAGAGATCTCGGGGGGATCTACAATGAGCAGTTCTTC. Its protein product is CATSRDLGGIYNEQFF.

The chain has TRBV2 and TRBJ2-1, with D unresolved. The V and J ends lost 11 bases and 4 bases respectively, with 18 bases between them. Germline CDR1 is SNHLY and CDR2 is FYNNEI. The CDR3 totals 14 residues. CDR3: CAGNPRGPYNEQFF. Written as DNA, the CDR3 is TGTGCCGGCAACCCTAGAGGCCCATACAATGAGCAGTTCTTC. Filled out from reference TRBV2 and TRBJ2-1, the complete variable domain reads EPEVTQTPSHQVTQMGQEVILRCVPISNHLYFYWYRQILGQKVEFLVSFYNNEISEKSEIFDDQFSVERPDGSNFTLKIRSTKLEDSAMYFCAGNPRGPYNEQFFGPGTRLTVL.

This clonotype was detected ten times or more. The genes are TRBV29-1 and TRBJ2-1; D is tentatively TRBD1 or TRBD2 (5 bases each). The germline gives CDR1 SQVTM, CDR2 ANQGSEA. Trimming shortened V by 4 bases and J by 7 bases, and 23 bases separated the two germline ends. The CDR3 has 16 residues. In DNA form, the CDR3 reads TGCAGCGTTGGAGACAAAGAGTGGGGACGCGGAAATGAGCAGTTCTTC. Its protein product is CSVGDKEWGRGNEQFF.

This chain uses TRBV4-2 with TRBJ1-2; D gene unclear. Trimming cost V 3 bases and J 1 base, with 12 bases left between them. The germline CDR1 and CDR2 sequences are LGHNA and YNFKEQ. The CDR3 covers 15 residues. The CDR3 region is CASSQEGQSNYGYTF. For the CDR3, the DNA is TGTGCCAGCAGCCAGGAAGGGCAGAGTAACTATGGCTACACCTTC.

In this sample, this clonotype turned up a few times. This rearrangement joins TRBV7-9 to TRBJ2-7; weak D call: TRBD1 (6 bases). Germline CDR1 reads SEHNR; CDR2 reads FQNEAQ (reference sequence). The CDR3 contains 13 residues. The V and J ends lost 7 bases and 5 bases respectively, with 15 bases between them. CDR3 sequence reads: CASTNRVGHEQYF. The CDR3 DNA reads TGTGCCAGCACAAACAGGGTTGGCCACGAGCAGTACTTC.

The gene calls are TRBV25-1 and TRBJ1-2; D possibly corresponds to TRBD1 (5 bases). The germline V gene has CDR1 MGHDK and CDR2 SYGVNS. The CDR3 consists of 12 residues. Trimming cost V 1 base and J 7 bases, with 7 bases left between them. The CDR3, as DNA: TGTGCCAGCAGTGAATTCGGGGCTGGCTACACCTTC. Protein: CASSEFGAGYTF.

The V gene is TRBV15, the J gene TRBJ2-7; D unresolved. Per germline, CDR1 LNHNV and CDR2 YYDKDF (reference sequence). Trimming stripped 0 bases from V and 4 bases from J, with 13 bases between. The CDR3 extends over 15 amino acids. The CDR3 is CATSRERSHWYEQYF. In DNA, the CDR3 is TGTGCCACCAGCAGAGAGAGGTCCCATTGGTACGAGCAGTACTTC.

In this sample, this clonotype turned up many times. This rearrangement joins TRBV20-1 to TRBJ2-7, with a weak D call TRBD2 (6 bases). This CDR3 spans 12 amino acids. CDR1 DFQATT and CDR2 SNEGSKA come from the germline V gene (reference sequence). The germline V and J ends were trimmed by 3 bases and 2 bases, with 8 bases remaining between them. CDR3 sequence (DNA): TGCAGTGCTAGCGCGGGAACCTACGAGCAGTACTTC. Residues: CSASAGTYEQYF.

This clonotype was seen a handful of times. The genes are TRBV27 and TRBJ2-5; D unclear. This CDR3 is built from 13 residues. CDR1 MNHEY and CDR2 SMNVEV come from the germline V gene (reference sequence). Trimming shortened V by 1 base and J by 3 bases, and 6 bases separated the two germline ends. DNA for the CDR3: TGTGCCAGCAGTTTATTTACTAAAGAGACCCAGTACTTC. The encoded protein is CASSLFTKETQYF.

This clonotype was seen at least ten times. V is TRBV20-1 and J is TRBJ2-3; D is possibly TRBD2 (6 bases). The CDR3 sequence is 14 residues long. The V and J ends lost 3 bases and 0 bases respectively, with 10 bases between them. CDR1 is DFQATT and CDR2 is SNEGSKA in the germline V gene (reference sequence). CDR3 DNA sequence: TGCAGTGCTAGGCGGGGAACTAGCACAGATACGCAGTATTTT. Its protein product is CSARRGTSTDTQYF.

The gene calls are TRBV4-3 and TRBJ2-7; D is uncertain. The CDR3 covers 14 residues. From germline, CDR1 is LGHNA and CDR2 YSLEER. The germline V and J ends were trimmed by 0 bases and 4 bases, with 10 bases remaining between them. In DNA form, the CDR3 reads TGCGCCAGCAGCCAAGATGACGGAAGGTACGAGCAGTACTTC. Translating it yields CASSQDDGRYEQYF.